Detailed here is one T cell receptor beta chain. Its antigen specificity is not known. No qualities accompany the bases; no much larger clone lies one base away. This record comes from a study of cytomegalovirus exposure and HLA in healthy donors listed by TCRdb under 2017. Some background on the complete study: The approximately 710 repertoires of the first cohort and the roughly 120 validation repertoires were produced on the same platform, according to a later analysis. To predict cytomegalovirus infection status, the study combined high-throughput TCR immunosequencing, statistical association of individual TCRs with disease status, and machine learning. The study was designed to test whether signatures of past pathogen exposure could be identified by cataloging public T cell receptors. A separate validation cohort of roughly 130 different subjects was used in addition to the roughly 720-subject first cohort. The research as a whole found: In vitro tests confirmed that three of the cytomegalovirus-associated TCR beta chains recognize cytomegalovirus antigens. In both the original and validation cohorts, the classifier was reported to diagnose cytomegalovirus status with high specificity and sensitivity. Across donors, most TCR sequences were observed very rarely, whereas some public TCRs were present in many individuals. Subsequent analysis determined that TCRs grouped into clusters in the first cohort also showed a tendency toward co-occurrence across the approximately 110 validation repertoires, and 85% to 95% of cluster scores exceeded 0. In the study, around 160 TCR beta chains were listed as associated with cytomegalovirus. According to the authors, the approach could potentially be generalized to other disease states and immunological phenotypes. The validation cohort had no HLA typing available for a later analysis, so co-occurrence within that cohort was assessed over all 130 or so repertoires.

The receptor library was made with the immunoSEQ multiplex PCR assay. Per the source publication's procedure: A statistical classification framework was built for diagnosing cytomegalovirus status from the catalog of TCR beta chain sequences. This immuneACCESS table, as held by TCRdb, lists in-frame sequences with V and J called but not all clones. Of the missing ones, under half trace to an unresolved V gene in checked studies; the others have no known cause. V and J calls and clone size are as listed in that table; D and trimming were resolved from the DNA. The sample table holds 150,000 to 200,000 clones, of which about 89% were seen once. More than 2.5% of the sample is in the top ten clones. The donors belonged to the validation cohort of 120 subjects, which was separate from the approximately 700-subject first cohort. The V and J ends are trimmed by 5 bases and 4 bases, leaving 14 bases between them. Reading from cysteine to phenylalanine, the CDR3 counts 14 amino acids. Only CDR3 DNA is held: 42 bases, read in frame from base 1. The germline V gene (reference sequence) supplies CDR1 MNHEY and CDR2 SMNVEV.

Sequencing input: PBMCs. The chain uses TRBV27 and TRBJ1-1; matching of 6 bases hints at TRBD1 as the D gene. This TCR was recovered from a woman younger than 35 in good health and CMV-seropositive. The DNA is TGTGCCAGCAGTCGTCGGGGGGCGCGCACTGAAGCTTTCTTT. Its coded protein is CASSRRGARTEAFF.